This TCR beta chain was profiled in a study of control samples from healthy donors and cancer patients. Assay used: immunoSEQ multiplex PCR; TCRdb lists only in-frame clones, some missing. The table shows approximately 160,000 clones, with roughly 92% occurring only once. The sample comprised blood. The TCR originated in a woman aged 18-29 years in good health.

CDR3 nucleotides: TGCGCCAGCAGCCAAGATCCGGGGACAGGGGGCAATAGCTATGGCTACACCTTC. Translating it yields CASSQDPGTGGNSYGYTF. The chain has TRBV4-3 and TRBJ1-2, with 12 positions matching TRBD1. This CDR3 is built from 18 residues. J was trimmed by 4 bases and V by 0 bases; bases with no gene match: 9. Germline V lookup: CDR1 LGHNA, CDR2 YSLEER.